This TCR beta chain derives from a study of shared clonotypes between healthy human individuals. The CDR3 runs to 16 residues. Trimming removed 0 bases from V and 3 bases from J, with 11 bases in between. Germline CDR1 is MGHDK and CDR2 is SYGVNS. General study results and limits: Rarefaction analysis demonstrated incomplete sorted-subset sequencing notwithstanding large depth. Blood alone was sampled, and tissue repertoires likely differ. Naive subsets generally exceeded memory subsets in estimated richness.

Turning to this clone: Its antigen is unknown.

The deep-level immunoSEQ assay was used. Assay: immunoSEQ multiplex PCR; the TCRdb copy retains only in-frame clones and omits some. The sample contains about a million clones, about 72% of which appear only once. Sequencing used memory CD4+ T cells from PBMCs. Described subset: CD45RA-negative fraction. V and J are TRBV25-1 and TRBJ1-4; perhaps TRBD1 as D (5 bases). The sequence came from a man aged 18 to 30 in good health. Some clones in this sample may be carry-over from other donors' samples. Written as DNA, the CDR3 is TGTGCCAGCAGTGAATACCCGAGGGGACCTAATGAAAAACTGTTTTTT. The encoded protein is CASSEYPRGPNEKLFF.